The clone carrying this T cell receptor beta chain has a count of ten or more. A read error may account for a junction end that differs from germline. CDR1 MDHEN and CDR2 SYDVKM come from the germline V gene. The CDR3 is 13 amino acids. The data originate from a study of identical twins. TCRdb reanalysed the 5' RACE reads using MiXCR and keeps one entry per CDR3 protein. Among a few hundred thousand distinct CDR3 sequences listed, 15% to 20% were seen once. Sequences were obtained from naive T cells sorted from blood. This clonotype originated in a man aged 45-65 years in good health. The gene calls are TRBV28 and TRBJ1-5, with D possibly being TRBD1 (6 bases). As DNA, the CDR3 is TGTGCCACCAGTCGACAGGGCAATCAGCCCCAGCATTTT. Translating gives CATSRQGNQPQHF.